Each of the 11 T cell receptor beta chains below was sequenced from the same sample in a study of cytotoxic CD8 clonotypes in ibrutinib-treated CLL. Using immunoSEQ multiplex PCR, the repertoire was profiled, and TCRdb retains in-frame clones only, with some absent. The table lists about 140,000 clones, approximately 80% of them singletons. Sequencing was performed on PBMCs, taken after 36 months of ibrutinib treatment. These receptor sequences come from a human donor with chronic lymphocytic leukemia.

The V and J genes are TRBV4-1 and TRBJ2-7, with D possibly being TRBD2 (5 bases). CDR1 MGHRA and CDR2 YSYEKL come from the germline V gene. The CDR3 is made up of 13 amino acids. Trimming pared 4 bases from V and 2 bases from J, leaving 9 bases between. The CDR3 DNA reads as TGCGCCAGCAGCCTCGGGGAAACCTACGAGCAGTACTTC. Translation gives CASSLGETYEQYF.

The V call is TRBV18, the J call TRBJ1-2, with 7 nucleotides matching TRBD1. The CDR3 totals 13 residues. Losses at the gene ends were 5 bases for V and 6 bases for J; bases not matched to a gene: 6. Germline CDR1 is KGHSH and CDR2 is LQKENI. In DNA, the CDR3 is TGTGCCAGCTCAACCCGGGACAGCGATGGCTACACCTTC. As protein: CASSTRDSDGYTF.

CDR3 DNA sequence: TGTGCCAGCAGTCCAAGGGGGGCGGCTAACTATGGCTACACCTTC. It specifies CASSPRGAANYGYTF. V usage is TRBV28 and J usage is TRBJ1-2; D perhaps matches TRBD1 (6 bases). V gave up 5 bases and J gave up 0 bases, with 13 bases separating them. CDR3 length: 15 residues. CDR1 is MDHEN and CDR2 is SYDVKM in the germline V gene.

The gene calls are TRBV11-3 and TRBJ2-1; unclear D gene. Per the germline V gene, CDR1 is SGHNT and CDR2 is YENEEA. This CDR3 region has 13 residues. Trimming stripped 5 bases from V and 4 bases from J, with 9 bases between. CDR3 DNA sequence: TGTGCCAGCAGCCGGACCATTTACAATGAGCAGTTCTTC. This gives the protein CASSRTIYNEQFF.

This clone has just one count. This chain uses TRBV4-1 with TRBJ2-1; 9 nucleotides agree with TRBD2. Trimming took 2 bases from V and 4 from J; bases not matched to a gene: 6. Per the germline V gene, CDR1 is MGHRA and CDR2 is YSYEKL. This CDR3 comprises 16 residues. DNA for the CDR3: TGCGCCAGCAGCCAACCCGGGACTAGCAAGTACAATGAGCAGTTCTTC. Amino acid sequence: CASSQPGTSKYNEQFF.

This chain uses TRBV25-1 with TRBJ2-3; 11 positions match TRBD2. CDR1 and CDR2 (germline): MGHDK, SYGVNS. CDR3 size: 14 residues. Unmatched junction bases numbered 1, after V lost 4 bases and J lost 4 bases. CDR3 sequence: CASSGLAGSDTQYF. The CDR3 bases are TGTGCCAGCAGTGGACTAGCGGGGTCAGATACGCAGTATTTT.

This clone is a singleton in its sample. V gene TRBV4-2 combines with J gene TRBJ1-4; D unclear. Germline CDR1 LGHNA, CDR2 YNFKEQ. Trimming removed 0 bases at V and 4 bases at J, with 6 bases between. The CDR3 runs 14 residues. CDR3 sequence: CASSQEHYNEKLFF. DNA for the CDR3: TGTGCCAGCAGCCAAGAACACTATAATGAAAAACTGTTTTTT.

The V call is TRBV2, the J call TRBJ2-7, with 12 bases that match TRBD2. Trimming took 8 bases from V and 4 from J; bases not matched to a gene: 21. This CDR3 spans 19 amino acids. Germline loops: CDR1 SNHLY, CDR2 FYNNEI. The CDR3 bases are TGTGCCAGCGGAACGGACGGGTTGTACCAAGGACTAGCGGGATACGAGCAGTACTTC. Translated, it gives CASGTDGLYQGLAGYEQYF.

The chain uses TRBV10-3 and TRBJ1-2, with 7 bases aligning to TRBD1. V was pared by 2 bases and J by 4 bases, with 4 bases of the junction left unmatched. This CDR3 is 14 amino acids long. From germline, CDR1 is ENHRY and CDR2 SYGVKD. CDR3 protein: CAISEEGAGYGYTF. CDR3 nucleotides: TGTGCCATCAGTGAGGAGGGGGCCGGCTATGGCTACACCTTC.

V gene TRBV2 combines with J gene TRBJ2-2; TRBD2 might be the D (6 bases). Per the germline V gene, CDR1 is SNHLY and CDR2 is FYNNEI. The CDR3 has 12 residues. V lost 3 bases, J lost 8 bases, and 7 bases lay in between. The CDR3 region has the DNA TGTGCCAGCAGTGACGGGGGTGGGGAGCTGTTTTTT. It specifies CASSDGGGELFF.

The CDR3 here is CASSQATSGLSYEQYF. DNA of the CDR3: TGCGCCAGCAGCCAAGCTACTAGCGGGCTCTCCTACGAGCAGTACTTC. The chain links TRBV4-1 to TRBJ2-7; 9 bases match TRBD2. J was trimmed by 0 bases and V by 1 base; bases with no gene match: 4. The CDR3 sequence is 16 residues long. Germline values: CDR1 MGHRA, CDR2 YSYEKL.